Below, one TCR beta chain is given with its context. This sample stems from a study of patients and donors after allogeneic stem cell transplantation. V lost 8 bases and J 2 bases, leaving 13 bases between the germline ends. This CDR3 contains 13 residues. TCRdb re-called the RT-PCR reads with MiXCR, one entry per CDR3 protein. The repertoire holds more than 850,000 distinct CDR3 sequences, with 18% as singletons. Material for sequencing was blood, either unsorted or a sorted T cell fraction (not recorded which). The chain has TRBV12-3 or TRBV12-4 and TRBJ2-7; D may correspond to TRBD1 or TRBD2 (5 bases each). The TCR was taken from a human donor who was either an allogeneic HSCT recipient or a stem cell or donor lymphocyte infusion donor (not recorded which). It is not recorded whose cells these are; they may come from a transplant donor. The CDR3 is CASGTRVPYEQYF. The CDR3 DNA follows: TGTGCCAGCGGGACCAGGGTCCCCTACGAGCAGTACTTC.